This T cell receptor beta chain was retrieved from a study of CD8 T cell repertoires and HIV-1 epitope variants. At the level of the study: T cells were stimulated with Twenty-five Gag and Nef peptides separately. Control wells had CMV/EBV/flu peptides, negative Ebola AY9, or no peptide. An approximately 11-day culture received IL-2, IL-7 and IL-15 on days 3 and 7.

The table lists this clone with a count of one. Its antigen remains unidentified. Sequencing used immunoSEQ multiplex PCR; TCRdb keeps in-frame clones, though not all of them. The table has roughly 4,700 clones, over 65% seen once. Trimming left V 5 bases short and J 5 bases short, with 8 bases between. The CDR3 extends over 12 amino acids. CDR1 MDHEN and CDR2 SYDVKM come from the germline V gene. This chain connects TRBV28 to TRBJ2-3; D is uncertain. What was sequenced was cultured CD8+ T cells derived from PBMCs. The source of this sequence is a male donor with HIV. CDR3 bases: TGTGCCAGCAGTCAGACTGTAGATACGCAGTATTTT. Protein: CASSQTVDTQYF.